The present T cell receptor beta chain was sequenced within a study of blood T cell repertoires in COVID-19. At the level of the study: Sources were T cells, B-cell-depleted T cells, or PBMCs; the material itself was cDNA or gDNA.

The table lists this clone with a few counts. Original data processing: Amplification of reference gene primers was used by the study to estimate nucleated cell counts. Produced via immunoSEQ multiplex PCR; TCRdb's table is partial and in-frame only. V and J calls plus clone size are reproduced from that table; the DNA served to infer D and trimming. The sample consists of about 87,000 clones, about 85% of them appearing once. The CDR3 has 13 residues. CDR1 and CDR2 from the germline V gene are GTSNPN and SVGIG (reference sequence). Between the trimmed V and J ends, which lost 4 bases and 12 bases, there was a span of 16 bases.

This TCR was recovered from a woman aged 70-85 years with acute or convalescent COVID-19. V usage is TRBV30 and J usage is TRBJ1-6, with D uncertain. The sample was peripheral blood. Written as DNA, the CDR3 is TGTGCCTGGATCCGGCCAGCCGAGGGACCCCTCCACTTT. This gives the protein CAWIRPAEGPLHF.